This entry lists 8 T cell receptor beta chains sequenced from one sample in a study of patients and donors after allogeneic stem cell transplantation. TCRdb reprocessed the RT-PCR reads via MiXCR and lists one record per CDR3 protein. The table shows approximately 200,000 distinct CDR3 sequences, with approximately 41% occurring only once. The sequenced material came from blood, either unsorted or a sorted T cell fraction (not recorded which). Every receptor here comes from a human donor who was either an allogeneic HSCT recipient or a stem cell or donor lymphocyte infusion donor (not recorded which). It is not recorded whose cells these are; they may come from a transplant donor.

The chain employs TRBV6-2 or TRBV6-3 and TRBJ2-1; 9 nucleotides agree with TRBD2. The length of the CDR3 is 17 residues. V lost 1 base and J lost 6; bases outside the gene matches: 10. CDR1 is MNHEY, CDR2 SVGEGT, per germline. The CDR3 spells CASSYWGGQGLANEQFF. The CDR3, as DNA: TGTGCCAGCAGTTACTGGGGTGGTCAGGGACTAGCCAATGAGCAGTTCTTC.

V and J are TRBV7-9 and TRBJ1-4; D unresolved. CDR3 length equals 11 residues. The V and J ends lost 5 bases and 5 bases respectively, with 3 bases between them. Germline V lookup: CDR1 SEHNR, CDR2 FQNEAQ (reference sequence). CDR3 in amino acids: CASSNNEKLFF. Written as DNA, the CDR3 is TGTGCCAGCAGCAACAATGAAAAACTGTTTTTT.

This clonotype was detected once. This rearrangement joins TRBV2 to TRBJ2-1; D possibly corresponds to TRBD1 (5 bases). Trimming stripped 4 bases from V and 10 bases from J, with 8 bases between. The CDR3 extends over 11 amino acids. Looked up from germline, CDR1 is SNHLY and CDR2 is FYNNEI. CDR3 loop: CASSVYREQFF. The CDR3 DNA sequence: TGTGCCAGCAGTGTCTACAGGGAGCAGTTCTTC.

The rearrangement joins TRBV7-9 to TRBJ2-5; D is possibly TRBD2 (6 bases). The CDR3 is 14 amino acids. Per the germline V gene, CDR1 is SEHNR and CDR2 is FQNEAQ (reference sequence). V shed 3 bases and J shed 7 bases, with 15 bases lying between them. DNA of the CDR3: TGTGCCAGCAGCTTTGGGGGAGGAGGAAGGACCCAGTACTTC. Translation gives CASSFGGGGRTQYF.

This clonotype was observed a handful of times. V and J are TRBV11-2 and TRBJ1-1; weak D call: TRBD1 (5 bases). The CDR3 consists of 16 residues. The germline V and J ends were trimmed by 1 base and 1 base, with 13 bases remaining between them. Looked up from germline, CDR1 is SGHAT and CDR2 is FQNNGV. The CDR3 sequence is CASSLGPLGQNTEAFF. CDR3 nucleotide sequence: TGTGCCAGCAGCTTAGGCCCCCTTGGACAGAACACTGAAGCTTTCTTT.

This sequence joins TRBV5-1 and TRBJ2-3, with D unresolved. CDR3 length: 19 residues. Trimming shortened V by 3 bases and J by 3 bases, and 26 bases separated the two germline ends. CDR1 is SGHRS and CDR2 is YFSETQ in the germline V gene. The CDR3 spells CASSSRNLFREAATDTQYF. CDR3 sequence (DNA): TGCGCCAGCAGCTCGCGGAACCTATTCAGAGAGGCCGCGACAGATACGCAGTATTTT.

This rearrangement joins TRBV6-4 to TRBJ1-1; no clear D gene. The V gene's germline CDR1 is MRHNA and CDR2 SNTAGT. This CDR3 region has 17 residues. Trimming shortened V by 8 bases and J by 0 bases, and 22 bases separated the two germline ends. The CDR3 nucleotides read TGTGCCAGCCGTAGAGCGCGGACTCGCCCTATGAACACTGAAGCTTTCTTT. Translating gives CASRRARTRPMNTEAFF.

The CDR3 nucleotides read TGCAGTGCTAGTGGGGGGGATTGGAGGTTTGAAAAACTGTTTTTT. Translation gives CSASGGDWRFEKLFF. The chain joins TRBV20-1 to TRBJ1-4, with D maybe TRBD1 (5 bases). The CDR3 consists of 15 residues. Trimming stripped 3 bases from V and 7 bases from J, with 18 bases between. Germline V gives CDR1 DFQATT, CDR2 SNEGSKA (reference sequence).